This TCR beta chain was documented in a study of synovial regulatory T cells in juvenile arthritis. Broader study findings: Across patients, iaTreg TCR repertoires were mostly private, partly shared with synovial Teff and blood CPL.

The approximately eleven donors had active juvenile idiopathic arthritis, with 3 polyarticular and 8 oligoarticular cases. Median age 11.6 years (about 2.3-22.9); median disease duration about 7 years (0.2-19.1). TCRdb's table, derived via immunoSEQ multiplex PCR, lists solely in-frame clones and lacks some. This specimen shows around 8,000 clones; the ten leading clones hold roughly 1.5%. This CDR3 contains 18 residues. DNA is not recorded here. The germline V gene has CDR1 SGHAT and CDR2 FQNNGV. Judged by frequency, this clone is medium-sized. Its antigen is currently unknown. Sequencing was performed on Treg cells from blood. As for subset: remaining (HLA-DR-negative) circulating blood Treg cells. The J gene is TRBJ2-7, the V gene TRBV11-2; the TRBD2 assignment by TCRdb is unverifiable without DNA. This TCR came from a donor aged 2 to 35 with juvenile idiopathic arthritis. CDR3: CAISLAGRRTLRGVEQYF.